The rows below give T cell receptor beta chains drawn from one sample of a study of T cell responses to AZD1222 COVID-19 vaccine. Assay: immunoSEQ multiplex PCR; the TCRdb copy retains only in-frame clones and omits some. The repertoire holds 120,000 to 150,000 clones, 90% to 95% seen once, with over 1.1% in the top ten. Sequenced material: peripheral blood, taken on day 0 of AZD1222 vaccination. The receptor set was obtained from an adult in good health. CDR3s include the opening cysteine and the closing phenylalanine or tryptophan. D genes are given only for firm matches. Part of the rows lack a size; the others show once, few, many or a class for expanded clones.

D gene: TRBD1; J gene: TRBJ2-3; V gene: TRBV7-9; clone size: .; CDR3 protein: CASSFPRGGSTDTQYF; CDR3 DNA: TGTGCCAGCAGCTTCCCCCGAGGGGGCAGCACAGATACGCAGTATTTT
D gene: .; J gene: TRBJ2-1; V gene: TRBV7-3; clone size: .; CDR3 protein: CASSLGGSYNEQFF; CDR3 DNA: TGTGCCAGCAGCTTAGGGGGGTCCTACAATGAGCAGTTCTTC
D gene: TRBD2; J gene: TRBJ2-1; V gene: TRBV13; clone size: .; CDR3 protein: CASSLVGSGSRVEQFF; CDR3 DNA: TGTGCCAGCAGCTTAGTAGGTAGCGGGAGTCGGGTTGAGCAGTTCTTC
D gene: .; J gene: TRBJ2-3; V gene: TRBV5-1; clone size: .; CDR3 protein: CASSLGDPRTDTQYF; CDR3 DNA: TGCGCCAGCAGCTTGGGGGACCCTAGGACAGATACGCAGTATTTT
D gene: TRBD1; J gene: TRBJ2-7; V gene: TRBV11-2; clone size: .; CDR3 protein: CASSFGTGGLDSYEQYF; CDR3 DNA: TGTGCCAGCAGCTTCGGGACAGGGGGTCTCGACTCCTACGAGCAGTACTTC
D gene: TRBD1; J gene: TRBJ1-2; V gene: TRBV6-5; clone size: .; CDR3 protein: CASRPGTAVNYGYTF; CDR3 DNA: TGTGCCAGCAGGCCCGGGACAGCTGTGAACTATGGCTACACCTTC
D gene: TRBD1; J gene: TRBJ1-1; V gene: TRBV19; clone size: once; CDR3 protein: CASRTRDRGGRAFF; CDR3 DNA: TGTGCCAGTAGAACCCGGGACAGGGGTGGACGAGCTTTCTTT
D gene: TRBD1; J gene: TRBJ1-1; V gene: TRBV6-5; clone size: .; CDR3 protein: CASGLRGHITEAFF; CDR3 DNA: TGTGCCTCCGGGCTTAGGGGGCACATCACTGAAGCTTTCTTT
D gene: .; J gene: TRBJ1-1; V gene: TRBV2; clone size: once; CDR3 protein: CASRDKRAANTEAFF; CDR3 DNA: TGTGCCAGCAGAGATAAACGGGCGGCGAACACTGAAGCTTTCTTT
D gene: .; J gene: TRBJ2-3; V gene: TRBV18; clone size: .; CDR3 protein: CASSPLGGFSTDTQYF; CDR3 DNA: TGTGCCAGCTCACCCCTCGGAGGATTTAGCACAGATACGCAGTATTTT
D gene: .; J gene: TRBJ2-1; V gene: TRBV30; clone size: once; CDR3 protein: CAWKRQGFDNEQFF; CDR3 DNA: TGTGCCTGGAAGAGGCAGGGGTTCGACAATGAGCAGTTCTTC
D gene: .; J gene: TRBJ1-3; V gene: TRBV4-3; clone size: once; CDR3 protein: CASSQGLRNTIYF; CDR3 DNA: TGCGCCAGCAGCCAAGGACTTCGGAACACCATATATTTT
D gene: TRBD1; J gene: TRBJ1-5; V gene: TRBV28; clone size: .; CDR3 protein: CASSPDRGPSNQPQHF; CDR3 DNA: TGTGCCAGCAGTCCTGACAGGGGGCCGAGTAATCAGCCCCAGCATTTT
D gene: .; J gene: TRBJ2-1; V gene: TRBV2; clone size: .; CDR3 protein: CASRAGSAFF; CDR3 DNA: TGTGCCAGCAGAGCCGGGAGCGCGTTCTTC
D gene: .; J gene: TRBJ2-1; V gene: TRBV29-1; clone size: few; CDR3 protein: CSVRGPFGNEQFF; CDR3 DNA: TGCAGCGTTAGGGGTCCGTTCGGGAATGAGCAGTTCTTC
D gene: TRBD1; J gene: TRBJ2-7; V gene: TRBV24-1; clone size: .; CDR3 protein: CATSDFRQGGYEQYF; CDR3 DNA: TGTGCCACCAGTGATTTTAGACAGGGCGGTTACGAGCAGTACTTC
D gene: .; J gene: TRBJ2-1; V gene: TRBV4-3; clone size: .; CDR3 protein: CASSQEELAYEQFF; CDR3 DNA: TGCGCCAGCAGCCAAGAAGAGCTAGCCTATGAGCAGTTCTTC
D gene: TRBD1; J gene: TRBJ1-5; V gene: TRBV6-6; clone size: .; CDR3 protein: CASSNHGTGGNQPQHF; CDR3 DNA: TGTGCCAGCAGTAACCATGGGACAGGGGGTAATCAGCCCCAGCATTTT
D gene: .; J gene: TRBJ1-2; V gene: TRBV12-3/TRBV12-4; clone size: once; CDR3 protein: CASTLRNLYGYTF; CDR3 DNA: TGTGCCAGCACCTTAAGGAACCTTTATGGCTACACCTTC
D gene: .; J gene: TRBJ1-5; V gene: TRBV7-2; clone size: .; CDR3 protein: CASSLGSHQPQHF; CDR3 DNA: TGTGCCAGCAGCTTAGGTTCACATCAGCCCCAGCATTTT
D gene: .; J gene: TRBJ2-6; V gene: TRBV2; clone size: once; CDR3 protein: CAIHGVTGANVLTF; CDR3 DNA: TGTGCCATCCACGGGGTCACTGGGGCCAACGTCCTGACTTTC
D gene: .; J gene: TRBJ1-1; V gene: TRBV12-3/TRBV12-4; clone size: once; CDR3 protein: CASSFWDTEAFF; CDR3 DNA: TGTGCCAGCAGTTTTTGGGACACTGAAGCTTTCTTT
D gene: .; J gene: TRBJ2-2; V gene: TRBV4-3; clone size: .; CDR3 protein: CASSQDRGKGRTGELFF; CDR3 DNA: TGCGCCAGCAGCCAAGATAGGGGGAAGGGTCGCACCGGGGAGCTGTTTTTT
D gene: .; J gene: TRBJ2-3; V gene: TRBV7-2; clone size: .; CDR3 protein: CASSLDPGDTQYF; CDR3 DNA: TGTGCCAGCAGCTTAGACCCGGGAGATACGCAGTATTTT
D gene: .; J gene: TRBJ1-3; V gene: TRBV9; clone size: .; CDR3 protein: CASSVEWGPAGNTIYF; CDR3 DNA: TGTGCCAGCAGCGTAGAATGGGGGCCGGCTGGAAACACCATATATTTT
D gene: .; J gene: TRBJ1-2; V gene: TRBV6-2/TRBV6-3; clone size: .; CDR3 protein: CASSFVPRAPMDRYGYTF; CDR3 DNA: TGTGCCAGCAGTTTCGTCCCTCGGGCCCCAATGGATCGCTATGGCTACACCTTC
D gene: .; J gene: TRBJ2-7; V gene: TRBV27; clone size: .; CDR3 protein: CASSDGWEQYF; CDR3 DNA: TGTGCCAGCAGCGACGGGTGGGAGCAGTACTTC
D gene: .; J gene: TRBJ1-1; V gene: TRBV6-4; clone size: .; CDR3 protein: CASSVDRDTEAFF; CDR3 DNA: TGTGCCAGCAGTGTTGATAGGGACACTGAAGCTTTCTTT
D gene: TRBD1; J gene: TRBJ2-1; V gene: TRBV5-1; clone size: .; CDR3 protein: CASSPNRGSYNEQFF; CDR3 DNA: TGCGCCAGCAGCCCAAACAGGGGGTCCTACAATGAGCAGTTCTTC
D gene: .; J gene: TRBJ1-3; V gene: TRBV28; clone size: .; CDR3 protein: CASSFSRSGNTIYF; CDR3 DNA: TGTGCCAGCAGTTTTTCGAGATCGGGAAACACCATATATTTT
D gene: .; J gene: TRBJ2-6; V gene: TRBV24-1; clone size: .; CDR3 protein: CATSDPSRSGANVLTF; CDR3 DNA: TGTGCCACCAGTGACCCGTCCCGCTCTGGGGCCAACGTCCTGACTTTC
D gene: TRBD1; J gene: TRBJ2-3; V gene: TRBV6-1; clone size: .; CDR3 protein: CASSELQGADTQYF; CDR3 DNA: TGTGCCAGCAGTGAACTGCAGGGGGCAGATACGCAGTATTTT
D gene: .; J gene: TRBJ1-4; V gene: TRBV30; clone size: .; CDR3 protein: CAWSVKEKLFF; CDR3 DNA: TGTGCCTGGAGTGTAAAGGAAAAACTGTTTTTT
D gene: .; J gene: TRBJ1-1; V gene: TRBV7-9; clone size: .; CDR3 protein: CASSSSLVGGSNTEAFF; CDR3 DNA: TGTGCCAGCAGCTCATCTTTAGTCGGGGGATCGAACACTGAAGCTTTCTTT
D gene: .; J gene: TRBJ2-1; V gene: TRBV7-2; clone size: .; CDR3 protein: CASSLGLETYNEQFF; CDR3 DNA: TGTGCCAGCAGCCTGGGACTTGAAACCTACAATGAGCAGTTCTTC
D gene: TRBD1; J gene: TRBJ2-7; V gene: TRBV27; clone size: .; CDR3 protein: CASSSAWTGTYEQYF; CDR3 DNA: TGTGCCAGCAGTTCCGCTTGGACAGGGACCTACGAGCAGTACTTC